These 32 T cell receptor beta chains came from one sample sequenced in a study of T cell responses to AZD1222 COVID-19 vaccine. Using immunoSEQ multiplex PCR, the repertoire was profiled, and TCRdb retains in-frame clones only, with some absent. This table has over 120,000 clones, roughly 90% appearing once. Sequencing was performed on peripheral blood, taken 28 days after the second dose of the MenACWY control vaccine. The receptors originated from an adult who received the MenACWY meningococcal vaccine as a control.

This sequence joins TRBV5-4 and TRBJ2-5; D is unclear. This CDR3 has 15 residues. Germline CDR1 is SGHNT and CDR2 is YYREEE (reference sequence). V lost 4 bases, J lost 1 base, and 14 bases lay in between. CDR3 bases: TGTGCCAGCAGCACCGGGCCGACGTCCCAAGAGACCCAGTACTTC. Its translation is CASSTGPTSQETQYF.

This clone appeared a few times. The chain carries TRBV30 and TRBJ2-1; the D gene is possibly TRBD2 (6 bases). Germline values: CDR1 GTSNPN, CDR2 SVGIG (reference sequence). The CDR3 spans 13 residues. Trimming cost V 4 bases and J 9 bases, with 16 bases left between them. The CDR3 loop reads CAWTVTAEGEQFF. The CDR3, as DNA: TGTGCCTGGACGGTAACAGCGGAGGGTGAGCAGTTCTTC.

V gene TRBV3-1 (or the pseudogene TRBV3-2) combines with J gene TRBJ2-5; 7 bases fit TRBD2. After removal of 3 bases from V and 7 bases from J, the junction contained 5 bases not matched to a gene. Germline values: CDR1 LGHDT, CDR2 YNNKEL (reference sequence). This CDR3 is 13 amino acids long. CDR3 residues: CASSHGREGTQYF. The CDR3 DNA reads TGTGCCAGCAGCCACGGCAGGGAGGGGACCCAGTACTTC.

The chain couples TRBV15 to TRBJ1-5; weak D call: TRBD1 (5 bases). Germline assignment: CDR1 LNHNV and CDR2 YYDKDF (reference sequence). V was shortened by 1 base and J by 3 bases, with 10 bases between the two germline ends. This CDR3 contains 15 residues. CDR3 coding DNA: TGTGCCACCAGCAGAGCGGGCAGGGACAATCAGCCCCAGCATTTT. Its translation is CATSRAGRDNQPQHF.

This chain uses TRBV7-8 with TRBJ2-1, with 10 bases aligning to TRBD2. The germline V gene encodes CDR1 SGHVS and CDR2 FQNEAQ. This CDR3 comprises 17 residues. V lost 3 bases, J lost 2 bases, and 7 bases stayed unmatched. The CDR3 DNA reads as TGTGCCAGCAGCTTCCGTCCAGCGGGGGGGCCCTACAATGAGCAGTTCTTC. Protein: CASSFRPAGGPYNEQFF.

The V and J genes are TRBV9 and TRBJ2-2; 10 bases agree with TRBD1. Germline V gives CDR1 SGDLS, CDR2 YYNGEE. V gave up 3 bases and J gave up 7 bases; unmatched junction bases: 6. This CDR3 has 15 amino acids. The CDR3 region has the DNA TGTGCCAGCAGCGCTGGGACAGGGGAAGGCGGGGAGCTGTTTTTT. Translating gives CASSAGTGEGGELFF.

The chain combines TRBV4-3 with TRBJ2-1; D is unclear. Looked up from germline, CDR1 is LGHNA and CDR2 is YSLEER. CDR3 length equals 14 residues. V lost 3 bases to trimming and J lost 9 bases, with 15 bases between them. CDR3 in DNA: TGCGCCAGCAGCCACACCGATGGTGGTAGTGAGCAGTTCTTC. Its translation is CASSHTDGGSEQFF.

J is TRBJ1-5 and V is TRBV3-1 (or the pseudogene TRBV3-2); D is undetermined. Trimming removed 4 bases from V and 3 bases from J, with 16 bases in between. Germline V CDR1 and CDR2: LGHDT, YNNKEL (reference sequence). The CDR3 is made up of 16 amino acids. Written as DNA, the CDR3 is TGTGCCAGCAGCCCCGCCGGAGTACGGTACAATCAGCCCCAGCATTTT. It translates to CASSPAGVRYNQPQHF.

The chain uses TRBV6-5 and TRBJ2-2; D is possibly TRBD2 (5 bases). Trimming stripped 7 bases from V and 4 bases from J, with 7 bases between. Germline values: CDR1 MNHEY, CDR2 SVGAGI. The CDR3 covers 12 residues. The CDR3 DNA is TGTGCCAGCATAGGAGGCACCGGGGAGCTGTTTTTT. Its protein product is CASIGGTGELFF.

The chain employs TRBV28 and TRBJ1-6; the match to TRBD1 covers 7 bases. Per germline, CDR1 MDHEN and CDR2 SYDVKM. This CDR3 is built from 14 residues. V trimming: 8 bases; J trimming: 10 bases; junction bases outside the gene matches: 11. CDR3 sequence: CASAGVRGVSPLHF. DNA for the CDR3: TGTGCCAGCGCTGGGGTCAGGGGGGTCTCACCCCTCCACTTT.

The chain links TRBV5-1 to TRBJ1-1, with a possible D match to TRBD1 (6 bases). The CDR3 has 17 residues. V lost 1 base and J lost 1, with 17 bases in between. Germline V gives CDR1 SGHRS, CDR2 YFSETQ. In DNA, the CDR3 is TGCGCCAGCAGCTTGACCCCCGCGGGGGGGGCGAACACTGAAGCTTTCTTT. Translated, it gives CASSLTPAGGANTEAFF.

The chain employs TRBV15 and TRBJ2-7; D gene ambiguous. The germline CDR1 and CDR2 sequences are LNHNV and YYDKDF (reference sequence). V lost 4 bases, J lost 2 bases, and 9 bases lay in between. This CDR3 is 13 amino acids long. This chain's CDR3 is CATSKGSAYEQYF. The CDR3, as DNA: TGTGCCACCAGCAAGGGCAGCGCCTACGAGCAGTACTTC.

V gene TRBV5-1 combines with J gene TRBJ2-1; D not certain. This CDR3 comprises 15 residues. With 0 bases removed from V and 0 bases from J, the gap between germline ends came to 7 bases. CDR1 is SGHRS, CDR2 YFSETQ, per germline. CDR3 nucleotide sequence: TGCGCCAGCAGCTTGGCCCTTATCTCCTACAATGAGCAGTTCTTC. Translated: CASSLALISYNEQFF.

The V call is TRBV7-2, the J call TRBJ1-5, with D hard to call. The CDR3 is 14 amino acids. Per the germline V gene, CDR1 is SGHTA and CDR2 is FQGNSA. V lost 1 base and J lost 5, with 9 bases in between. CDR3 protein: CASSLVGMDQPQHF. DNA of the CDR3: TGTGCCAGCAGCTTAGTGGGGATGGATCAGCCCCAGCATTTT. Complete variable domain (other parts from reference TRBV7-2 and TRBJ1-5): GAGVSQSPSNKVTEKGKDVELRCDPISGHTALYWYRQSLGQGLEFLIYFQGNSAPDKSGLPSDRFSAERTGGSVSTLTIQRTQQEDSAVYLCASSLVGMDQPQHFGDGTRLSIL.

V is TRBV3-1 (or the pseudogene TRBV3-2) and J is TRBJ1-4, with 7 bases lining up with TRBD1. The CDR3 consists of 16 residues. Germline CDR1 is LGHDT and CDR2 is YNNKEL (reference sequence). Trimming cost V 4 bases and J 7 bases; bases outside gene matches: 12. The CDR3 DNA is TGTGCCAGCAGCCCGCGACAGGGAGTCGGAAGTGAAAAACTGTTTTTT. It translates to CASSPRQGVGSEKLFF.

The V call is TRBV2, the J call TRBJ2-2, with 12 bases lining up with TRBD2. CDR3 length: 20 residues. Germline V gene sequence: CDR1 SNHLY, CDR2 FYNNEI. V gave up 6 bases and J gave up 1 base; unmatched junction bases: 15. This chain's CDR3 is CASRGMVGTSGPRNTGELFF. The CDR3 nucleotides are TGTGCCAGCAGAGGGATGGTGGGGACTAGCGGGCCAAGGAACACCGGGGAGCTGTTTTTT.

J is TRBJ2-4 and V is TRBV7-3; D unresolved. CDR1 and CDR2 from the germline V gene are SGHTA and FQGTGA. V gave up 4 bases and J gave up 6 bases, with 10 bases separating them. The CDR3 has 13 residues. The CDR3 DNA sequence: TGTGCCAGCAGCTCCGGAGTCGGAAACATTCAGTACTTC. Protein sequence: CASSSGVGNIQYF. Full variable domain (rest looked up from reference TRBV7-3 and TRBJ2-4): GAGVSQTPSNKVTEKGKYVELRCDPISGHTALYWYRQSLGQGPEFLIYFQGTGAADDSGLPNDRFFAVRPEGSVSTLKIQRTERGDSAVYLCASSSGVGNIQYFGAGTRLSVL.

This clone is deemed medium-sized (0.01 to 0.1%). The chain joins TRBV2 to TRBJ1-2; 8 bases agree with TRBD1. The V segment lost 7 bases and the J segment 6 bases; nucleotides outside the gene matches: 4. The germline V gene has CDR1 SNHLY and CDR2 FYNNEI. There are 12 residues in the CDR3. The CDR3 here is CASTSTGDGYTF. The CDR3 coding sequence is TGTGCCAGCACATCGACAGGGGATGGCTACACCTTC.

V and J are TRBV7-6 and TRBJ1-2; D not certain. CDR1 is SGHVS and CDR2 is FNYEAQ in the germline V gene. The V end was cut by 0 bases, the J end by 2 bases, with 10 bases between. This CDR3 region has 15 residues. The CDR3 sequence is CASSLAPGANYGYTF. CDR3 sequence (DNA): TGTGCCAGCAGCTTAGCGCCCGGAGCGAACTATGGCTACACCTTC.

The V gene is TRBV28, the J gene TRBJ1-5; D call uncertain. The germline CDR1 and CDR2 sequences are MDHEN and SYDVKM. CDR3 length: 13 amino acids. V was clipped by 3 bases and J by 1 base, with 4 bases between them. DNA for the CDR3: TGTGCCAGCAGTTTTTCCAGCAATCAGCCCCAGCATTTT. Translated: CASSFSSNQPQHF. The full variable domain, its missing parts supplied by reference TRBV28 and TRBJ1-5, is DVKVTQSSRYLVKRTGEKVFLECVQDMDHENMFWYRQDPGLGLRLIYFSYDVKMKEKGDIPEGYSVSREKKERFSLILESASTNQTSMYLCASSFSSNQPQHFGDGTRLSIL.

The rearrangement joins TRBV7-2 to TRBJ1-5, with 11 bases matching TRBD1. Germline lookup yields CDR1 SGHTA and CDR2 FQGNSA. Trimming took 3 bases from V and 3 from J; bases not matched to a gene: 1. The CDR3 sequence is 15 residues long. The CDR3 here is CASSLDRGLNQPQHF. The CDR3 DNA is TGTGCCAGCAGCTTGGACAGGGGGCTCAATCAGCCCCAGCATTTT.

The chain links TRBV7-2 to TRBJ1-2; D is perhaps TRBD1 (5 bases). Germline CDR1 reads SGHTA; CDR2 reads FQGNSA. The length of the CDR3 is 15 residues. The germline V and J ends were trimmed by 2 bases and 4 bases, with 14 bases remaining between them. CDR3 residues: CASSLLRQGSYGYTF. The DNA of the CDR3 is TGTGCCAGCAGCTTATTAAGGCAGGGCAGCTATGGCTACACCTTC.

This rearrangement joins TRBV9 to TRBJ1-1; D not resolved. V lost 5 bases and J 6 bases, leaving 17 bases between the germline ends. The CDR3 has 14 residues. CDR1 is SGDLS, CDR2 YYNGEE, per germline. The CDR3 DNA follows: TGTGCCAGCAGTCCCCCAGGAAGTGGGTCTGAAGCTTTCTTT. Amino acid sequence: CASSPPGSGSEAFF.

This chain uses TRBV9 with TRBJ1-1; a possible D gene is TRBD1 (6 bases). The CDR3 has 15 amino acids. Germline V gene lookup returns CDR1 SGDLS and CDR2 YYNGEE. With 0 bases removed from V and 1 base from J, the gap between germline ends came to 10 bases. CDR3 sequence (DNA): TGTGCCAGCAGCGTAGAAGGGGGGCGGAACACTGAAGCTTTCTTT. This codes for CASSVEGGRNTEAFF.

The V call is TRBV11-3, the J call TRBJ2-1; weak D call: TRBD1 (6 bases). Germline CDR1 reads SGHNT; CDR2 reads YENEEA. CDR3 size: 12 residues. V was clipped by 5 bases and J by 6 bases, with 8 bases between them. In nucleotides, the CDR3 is TGTGCCAGCAGCCGCAGGGGCAATGAGCAGTTCTTC. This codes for CASSRRGNEQFF.

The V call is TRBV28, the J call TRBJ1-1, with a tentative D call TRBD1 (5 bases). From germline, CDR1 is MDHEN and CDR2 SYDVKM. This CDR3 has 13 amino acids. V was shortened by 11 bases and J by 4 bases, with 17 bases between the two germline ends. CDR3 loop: CAEWGSVGTEAFF. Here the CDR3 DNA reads TGTGCCGAGTGGGGCTCGGTGGGCACTGAAGCTTTCTTT.

In nucleotides, the CDR3 is TGTGCCAGCAGCGCCGGGACAGGGGGTGAAAAACTGTTTTTT. Amino acids: CASSAGTGGEKLFF. This sequence joins TRBV7-9 and TRBJ1-4; TRBD1 agrees at 11 bases. The germline CDR1 and CDR2 sequences are SEHNR and FQNEAQ (reference sequence). Trimming cost V 5 bases and J 7 bases; bases outside gene matches: 3. CDR3 length equals 14 residues.

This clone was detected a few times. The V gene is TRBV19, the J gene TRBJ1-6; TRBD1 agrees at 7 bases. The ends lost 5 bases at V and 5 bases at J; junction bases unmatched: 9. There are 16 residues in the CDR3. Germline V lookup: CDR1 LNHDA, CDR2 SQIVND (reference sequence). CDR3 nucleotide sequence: TGTGCCAGTAGTCTCCCGGGACAGAAGAATAATTCACCCCTCCACTTT. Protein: CASSLPGQKNNSPLHF.

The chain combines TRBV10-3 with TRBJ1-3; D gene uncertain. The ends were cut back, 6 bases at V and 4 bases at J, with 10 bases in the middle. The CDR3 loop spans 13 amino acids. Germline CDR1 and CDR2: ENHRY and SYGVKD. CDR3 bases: TGTGCCATCAGGGGAGCCCAAGGAAACACCATATATTTT. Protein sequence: CAIRGAQGNTIYF.

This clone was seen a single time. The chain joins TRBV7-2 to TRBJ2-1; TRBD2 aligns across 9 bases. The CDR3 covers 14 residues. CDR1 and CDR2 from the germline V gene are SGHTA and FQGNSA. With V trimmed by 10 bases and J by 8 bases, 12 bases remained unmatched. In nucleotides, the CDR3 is TGTGCCACCTCTCGCGGGGGGGTCCCCCATGAGCAGTTCTTC. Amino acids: CATSRGGVPHEQFF. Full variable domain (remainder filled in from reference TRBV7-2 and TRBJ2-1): GAGVSQSPSNKVTEKGKDVELRCDPISGHTALYWYRQSLGQGLEFLIYFQGNSAPDKSGLPSDRFSAERTGGSVSTLTIQRTQQEDSAVYLCATSRGGVPHEQFFGPGTRLTVL.

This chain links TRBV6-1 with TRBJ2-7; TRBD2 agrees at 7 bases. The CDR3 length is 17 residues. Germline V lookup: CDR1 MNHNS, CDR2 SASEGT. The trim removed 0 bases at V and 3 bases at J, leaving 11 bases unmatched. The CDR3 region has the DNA TGTGCCAGCAGTGAAGCGCGGTTGGGGGAGGGAATCTACGAGCAGTACTTC. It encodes CASSEARLGEGIYEQYF.

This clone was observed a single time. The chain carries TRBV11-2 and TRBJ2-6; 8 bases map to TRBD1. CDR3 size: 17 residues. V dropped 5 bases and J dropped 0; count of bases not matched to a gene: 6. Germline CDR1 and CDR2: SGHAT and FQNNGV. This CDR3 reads CASSPRTGSSGANVLTF. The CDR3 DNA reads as TGTGCCAGCAGCCCCCGGACAGGGAGCTCTGGGGCCAACGTCCTGACTTTC.